This is a list of T cell receptor beta chains from one sample in a study of vaccination effects on CD4 cells after COVID-19. The antigens these receptors bind are not known. This table comes from immunoSEQ multiplex PCR, and its TCRdb copy is limited to in-frame clones, with some not included. The sample holds roughly 33,000 clones, less than 80% seen once. The sample here was CD4+ T cells from PBMCs cultured with HCoV-OC43 spike peptides, taken before COVID-19 vaccination. The receptor set was obtained from a human donor who received a COVID-19 vaccine. The CDR3 runs from the conserved cysteine through the conserved F or W. D genes are given only for firm matches. Clone size is shown for a subset of rows, as once, few, many or a class of expanded clone.

D	size	J	V	DNA	CDR3
-	once	TRBJ2-6	TRBV19	TGTGCCACCAAGTCAGGGGGAGGGACCAACGTCCTGACTTTC	CATKSGGGTNVLTF
TRBD2	-	TRBJ2-3	TRBV3-1/TRBV3-2	TGTGCCACGGGACTAGCGGGATTCACAGATACGCAGTATTTT	CATGLAGFTDTQYF
-	few	TRBJ2-7	TRBV20-1	TGCAGTGCTAGTAACGGGCCCGCCTACGAGCAGTACTTC	CSASNGPAYEQYF
-	-	TRBJ1-4	TRBV10-3	TGTGCCATCAGTGGCCGCGGTAATGAAAAACTGTTTTTT	CAISGRGNEKLFF
TRBD1	-	TRBJ2-7	TRBV28	TGTGCCAGCAGTTTGGCCGGGACAGGGTCCTACGAGCAGTACTTC	CASSLAGTGSYEQYF
-	-	TRBJ1-2	TRBV5-6	TGTGCCAGCAGGGGAGGCTACACCTTC	CASRGGYTF
-	medium-sized	TRBJ1-1	TRBV5-1	TGCGCCAGCAGCTCTGGACAGCCGAACACTGAAGCTTTCTTT	CASSSGQPNTEAFF
-	once	TRBJ1-4	TRBV19	TGTGCCAGTAGTATAGCGGGCAGGCCGAATGAAAAACTGTTTTTT	CASSIAGRPNEKLFF
-	-	TRBJ1-4	TRBV28	TGTGCCAGCAGCTTGACGGGACCGATTTTGATTTTT	CASSLTGPILIF
-	-	TRBJ1-3	TRBV3-1/TRBV3-2	TGTGCCAGCAGCCAAGATGAGGGAAACACCATATATTTT	CASSQDEGNTIYF
-	-	TRBJ1-1	TRBV29-1	TGCAGCGTTAACGACGGGGGTCTTGGTGGTGAAGCTTTCTTT	CSVNDGGLGGEAFF
-	-	TRBJ1-3	TRBV10-3	TGTGCCATCAGTGGGACGACAGTCAGCTCTGGAAACACCATATATTTT	CAISGTTVSSGNTIYF
TRBD2	-	TRBJ2-7	TRBV7-9	TGTGCCAGCAGCTTAACTGCTATAGCGGGAGGGTTCGACGAGCAGTACTTC	CASSLTAIAGGFDEQYF
-	-	TRBJ2-3	TRBV19	TGTGCCAGTAGTACCTCAGGGGTGCCAGATACGCAGTATTTT	CASSTSGVPDTQYF
-	-	TRBJ1-3	TRBV7-9	TGTGCCAGCAGTCCAAGAGGGTACCCTTCTGGAAACACCATATATTTT	CASSPRGYPSGNTIYF
TRBD1	-	TRBJ2-7	TRBV18	TGTGCCAGCTCACCGGGACAGGGGAACGAGCAGTACTTC	CASSPGQGNEQYF
-	-	TRBJ2-2	TRBV30	TGTGCCTGGAGTTTTTCCGGGGAGCTGTTTTTT	CAWSFSGELFF
-	-	TRBJ1-5	TRBV30	TGTGCCTGGTGCCGGGACACCGGGCTGCCCCAGCATTTT	CAWCRDTGLPQHF
-	-	TRBJ2-2	TRBV28	TGTGCCAGCAGTTGGGGCGGAAACACCGGGGAGCTGTTTTTT	CASSWGGNTGELFF
-	-	TRBJ2-7	TRBV5-1	TGCGCCAGCAGCTGGGACATCGGGGGGGAGCAGTACTTC	CASSWDIGGEQYF
-	-	TRBJ1-1	TRBV5-1	TGCGCCAGCAGCTACGGACATCCGGCAGACACTGAAGCTTTCTTT	CASSYGHPADTEAFF
TRBD1	-	TRBJ1-5	TRBV10-2	TGCGCCAGCAGTGAGGTTGTCTCAGGGACAGGGCAGCCCCAGCATTTT	CASSEVVSGTGQPQHF
-	few	TRBJ2-2	TRBV27	TGTGCCAGCAGTTTTAATCGGGTTGGTGGCACCGGGGAGCTGTTTTTT	CASSFNRVGGTGELFF
-	-	TRBJ2-2	TRBV29-1	TGCAGCGTAGCGAGCGTCAGGGCCGGGGAGCTGTTTTTT	CSVASVRAGELFF
TRBD1	-	TRBJ2-4	TRBV19	TGTGCCACGGAGGACAGGGGGCCCAACATTCAGTACTTC	CATEDRGPNIQYF